This TCR beta chain was documented in a study of shared clonotypes between healthy human individuals. The CDR3 is 14 residues long. V was pared by 5 bases and J by 3 bases, with 10 bases between. The V gene's germline CDR1 is MNHEY and CDR2 SMNVEV (reference sequence). General study points: In the sorted subsets, rarefaction showed sequencing was incomplete despite large depth. The generation probabilities recorded for non-shared clonotypes fell below those of clonotypes shared by all four donors. Estimated richness values were generally larger in naive subsets than in memory subsets.

Terminally differentiated effector memory CD45RA+ cells were left out of the naive CD8 fraction, which was CD45RO-negative and positively selected for CCR7. Measured with immunoSEQ multiplex PCR; TCRdb has only the in-frame clones, and not every one. Of a few million clones listed, 93% are singletons. With regard to this clone: Its target is unknown.

The V and J genes are TRBV27 and TRBJ1-4; D call uncertain. The receptor's source is a man aged 18 to 30 in good health. Some clones in this sample may be carry-over from other donors' samples. Material: naive CD8+ T cells from PBMCs. CDR3 loop: CASSPHLSNEKLFF. CDR3 sequence (DNA): TGTGCCAGCAGTCCACATCTCTCTAATGAAAAACTGTTTTTT.